Presented here are 18 T cell receptor beta chains from one specimen sequenced in a study of blood T cell repertoires in COVID-19 (TCRdb year 2020). Library generation was performed with the immunoSEQ multiplex PCR assay. The table comes from immuneACCESS by way of TCRdb, which keeps in-frame sequences with V and J called. Part of the clones is missing from these tables; in studies checked, under half for an unresolved V gene and the rest for unknown reasons. For this sample the table gives 60,000 to 85,000 clones, of which about 85% were detected only once. The top ten constitute 9.5% to 12% of the sample. Sequenced: peripheral blood. These receptors came from a man aged 60 to 75 with COVID-19, enrolled during active disease.

The CDR3 DNA reads as TGTGCCAGCAGCCCGACAGCATCTAGCACAGATACGCAGTATTTT. Translation: CASSPTASSTDTQYF. J is TRBJ2-3 and V is TRBV7-6, with D possibly TRBD1 on 5 matching bases. In germline, CDR1 is SGHVS, CDR2 FNYEAQ. V was pared by 5 bases and J by 0 bases, with 12 bases between. The CDR3 runs to 15 residues.

The gene calls are TRBV2 and TRBJ1-2; D might be TRBD1 (5 bases). Per the germline V gene, CDR1 is SNHLY and CDR2 is FYNNEI. V lost 11 bases and J 1 base, leaving 20 bases between the germline ends. The CDR3 contains 15 residues. CDR3 nucleotide sequence: TGTGCCGGAGGAGGGGCCAGCTCCCTTAACTATGGCTACACCTTC. Protein: CAGGGASSLNYGYTF.

The chain is built from TRBV29-1 and TRBJ2-7, with a possible D match to TRBD1 (6 bases). This CDR3 has 13 residues. Germline lookup yields CDR1 SQVTM and CDR2 ANQGSEA. V was clipped by 6 bases and J by 3 bases, with 15 bases between them. CDR3 nucleotides: TGCAGCGTCTACCGGGACACCTTCTACGAGCAGTACTTC. The encoded protein is CSVYRDTFYEQYF.

The rearrangement joins TRBV2 to TRBJ2-7; TRBD1 might be the D (7 bases). This CDR3 comprises 16 residues. V was shortened by 8 bases and J by 5 bases, with 25 bases between the two germline ends. Germline loops: CDR1 SNHLY, CDR2 FYNNEI. For the CDR3, the DNA is TGTGCCAGCCTCGGGGCGGAGGGGGCGAAATTTCACGAGCAGTACTTC. It codes for CASLGAEGAKFHEQYF.

The chain has TRBV19 and TRBJ1-5, with D possibly TRBD1 on 6 matching bases. Germline V gene lookup returns CDR1 LNHDA and CDR2 SQIVND (reference sequence). The CDR3 is 13 amino acids. The V end was cut by 4 bases, the J end by 5 bases, with 9 bases between. The chain's CDR3 is CASSKDSDQPQHF. CDR3 DNA: TGTGCCAGTAGTAAGGACAGCGATCAGCCCCAGCATTTT.

This chain connects TRBV19 to TRBJ1-4, with 9 bases matching TRBD1. The CDR3 sequence is 13 residues long. The germline V gene encodes CDR1 LNHDA and CDR2 SQIVND (reference sequence). V lost 5 bases, J lost 10 bases, and 5 bases stayed unmatched. The CDR3 DNA sequence: TGTGCCAGTAGTCCGGGACAGGGTGTAAAACTGTTTTTT. Amino acid sequence: CASSPGQGVKLFF.

The chain links TRBV10-3 to TRBJ1-1; possible D gene TRBD1, 6 bases. Trimming left V 3 bases short and J 6 bases short, with 20 bases between. The germline V gene encodes CDR1 ENHRY and CDR2 SYGVKD. This CDR3 spans 16 amino acids. The CDR3 loop is CAISDTGPSEGSEAFF. CDR3 in DNA: TGTGCCATCAGTGATACAGGGCCCTCTGAGGGGTCTGAAGCTTTCTTT.

The chain recombines TRBV30 with TRBJ1-4; D may be TRBD1 (5 bases). CDR1 is GTSNPN, CDR2 SVGIG, per germline (reference sequence). The CDR3 contains 15 residues. V gave up 3 bases and J gave up 1 base, with 12 bases separating them. CDR3 sequence reads: CAWRQWGGTNEKLFF. The CDR3 nucleotides are TGTGCCTGGAGGCAATGGGGGGGAACTAATGAAAAACTGTTTTTT.

This chain uses TRBV2 with TRBJ1-4; the match to TRBD1 covers 7 bases. The CDR3 sequence is 15 residues long. The trim removed 6 bases at V and 3 bases at J, leaving 7 bases unmatched. Germline CDR1 and CDR2: SNHLY and FYNNEI. The CDR3 region is CASRAIDRANEKLFF. In nucleotides, the CDR3 is TGTGCCAGCAGGGCCATCGACAGGGCTAATGAAAAACTGTTTTTT.

V and J are TRBV2 and TRBJ1-6; a weak D match, TRBD1 (6 bases). Deletions cut 7 bases from V and 9 bases from J, with 19 bases between. The germline CDR1 and CDR2 sequences are SNHLY and FYNNEI. The CDR3 totals 15 residues. CDR3 in amino acids: CASTPEGGVGSPLHF. CDR3 sequence (DNA): TGTGCCAGCACCCCTGAGGGGGGGGTGGGTTCACCCCTCCACTTT.

This clone occurred once. V usage is TRBV2 and J usage is TRBJ1-4, with 8 nucleotides matching TRBD1. The CDR3 extends over 14 amino acids. The ends lost 6 bases at V and 10 bases at J; junction bases unmatched: 10. CDR1 SNHLY and CDR2 FYNNEI come from the germline V gene. The CDR3: CASRNTDRVGKLFF. CDR3 sequence (DNA): TGTGCCAGCAGAAATACGGACAGGGTGGGAAAACTGTTTTTT.

V usage is TRBV5-5 and J usage is TRBJ1-2, with no clear D. The CDR3 consists of 16 residues. V was cut by 2 bases and J by 8 bases, with 22 bases left in between. The germline V gene has CDR1 SGHKS and CDR2 YYEKEE (reference sequence). CDR3 sequence: CASSLLREGRMGGYTF. CDR3 in DNA: TGTGCCAGCAGCTTACTCCGGGAAGGGAGGATGGGGGGCTACACCTTC. The full variable domain, rest sourced from reference TRBV5-5 and TRBJ1-2, is DAGVTQSPTHLIKTRGQQVTLRCSPISGHKSVSWYQQVLGQGPQFIFQYYEKEERGRGNFPDRFSARQFPNYSSELNVNALLLGDSALYLCASSLLREGRMGGYTFGSGTRLTVV.

The genes are TRBV2 and TRBJ1-2; TRBD1 agrees at 7 bases. Germline CDR1 is SNHLY and CDR2 is FYNNEI. The length of the CDR3 is 13 residues. V gave up 3 bases and J gave up 5 bases; unmatched junction bases: 3. Written as DNA, the CDR3 is TGTGCCAGCAGTGACCAGGGGGAATATGGCTACACCTTC. Translated, it gives CASSDQGEYGYTF.

The chain carries TRBV19 and TRBJ1-1, with D perhaps TRBD1 (6 bases). Germline V gene sequence: CDR1 LNHDA, CDR2 SQIVND (reference sequence). This CDR3 spans 16 amino acids. V was trimmed by 2 bases and J by 4 bases, leaving 17 bases between them. CDR3 in DNA: TGTGCCAGTAGTATATGGGGCAGGGGCCTGATCACTGAAGCTTTCTTT. Translating gives CASSIWGRGLITEAFF. The complete variable domain, with remaining parts taken from reference TRBV19 and TRBJ1-1, reads DGGITQSPKYLFRKEGQNVTLSCEQNLNHDAMYWYRQDPGQGLRLIYYSQIVNDFQKGDIAEGYSVSREKKESFPLTVTSAQKNPTAFYLCASSIWGRGLITEAFFGQGTRLTVV.

This chain links TRBV9 with TRBJ1-5; 8 bases map to TRBD1. From germline, CDR1 is SGDLS and CDR2 YYNGEE. The CDR3 loop spans 15 amino acids. V trimming: 4 bases; J trimming: 1 base; junction bases outside the gene matches: 4. In DNA form, the CDR3 reads TGTGCCAGCAGCCGCACAGGGGGAAGCAATCAGCCCCAGCATTTT. Protein product: CASSRTGGSNQPQHF.

The chain recombines TRBV12-3 or TRBV12-4 with TRBJ2-3; the D gene is possibly TRBD2 (6 bases). V shed 5 bases and J shed 5 bases, with 11 bases lying between them. The CDR3 consists of 13 residues. The CDR3 loop reads CASSAGIRDTQYF. The CDR3 DNA reads as TGTGCCAGCAGTGCGGGGATCAGAGATACGCAGTATTTT.

The chain uses TRBV18 and TRBJ1-2; D may be TRBD1 (6 bases). This CDR3 comprises 17 residues. Germline CDR1 reads KGHSH; CDR2 reads LQKENI. Trimming stripped 6 bases from V and 8 bases from J, with 28 bases between. This CDR3 reads CASSPTTPPRGHGGYTF. The CDR3 nucleotides read TGTGCCAGCTCCCCAACCACCCCCCCCAGGGGCCACGGGGGCTACACCTTC.

This chain connects TRBV28 to TRBJ2-1, with TRBD1 matching 8 bases. Unmatched junction bases numbered 5, after V lost 5 bases and J lost 5 bases. The CDR3 loop spans 14 amino acids. From germline, CDR1 is MDHEN and CDR2 SYDVKM. The chain's CDR3 is CASSGTGSHNEQFF. The CDR3 DNA is TGTGCCAGCAGTGGGACAGGTTCACACAATGAGCAGTTCTTC.